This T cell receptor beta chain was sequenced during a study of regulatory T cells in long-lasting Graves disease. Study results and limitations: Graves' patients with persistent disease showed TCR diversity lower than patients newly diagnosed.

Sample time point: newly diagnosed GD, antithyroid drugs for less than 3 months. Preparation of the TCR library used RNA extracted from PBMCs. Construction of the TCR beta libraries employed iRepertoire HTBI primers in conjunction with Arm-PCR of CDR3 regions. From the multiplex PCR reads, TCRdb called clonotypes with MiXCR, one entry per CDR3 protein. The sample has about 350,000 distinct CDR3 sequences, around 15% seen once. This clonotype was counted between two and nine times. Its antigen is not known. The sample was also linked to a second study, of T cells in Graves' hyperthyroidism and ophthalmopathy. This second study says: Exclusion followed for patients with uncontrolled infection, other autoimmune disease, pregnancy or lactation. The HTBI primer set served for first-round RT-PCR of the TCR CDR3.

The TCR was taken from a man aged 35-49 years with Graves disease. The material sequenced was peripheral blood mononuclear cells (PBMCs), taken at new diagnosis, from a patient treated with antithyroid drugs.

The CDR3 loop reads CASSSGTGPDTQYF. Written as DNA, the CDR3 is TGTGCCAGCAGCTCCGGGACAGGGCCAGATACGCAGTATTTT. The rearrangement uses TRBV11-3 and TRBJ2-3; TRBD1 agrees at 9 bases. The CDR3 has 14 residues. Looked up from germline, CDR1 is SGHNT and CDR2 is YENEEA. The J segment lost 4 bases and the V segment lost 4 bases, leaving 3 bases of the junction unmatched.